This T cell receptor (beta chain) was profiled in a study of blood T cell repertoires in COVID-19. Across the study: Specimens from acute and convalescent COVID-19 originated in the United States, Italy and Spain. T cells, B-cell-depleted T cells, or PBMCs provided the cDNA or gDNA that served as material.

Authors' analysis steps: Quantification of nucleated cells was approximated via reference gene primer amplification. Measured with immunoSEQ multiplex PCR; TCRdb has only the in-frame clones, and not every one. For V, J and clone size, that table is used; D and trimming come from the DNA. The sample has tens of thousands of clones, around 90% seen once. Germline V gene lookup returns CDR1 SGHDN and CDR2 FVKESK. The CDR3 has 16 amino acids. Between the trimmed V and J ends, which lost 3 bases and 0 bases, there was a span of 14 bases. Sequences were obtained from peripheral blood. The TCR sequence derives from a woman in her fifties or sixties with active COVID-19. The chain employs TRBV14 and TRBJ1-1, with D perhaps matching TRBD1 (6 bases). The chain's CDR3 is CASSHARGTLNTEAFF. The CDR3 DNA is TGTGCCAGCAGCCATGCGAGGGGGACCCTGAACACTGAAGCTTTCTTT.